These 7 T cell receptor beta chains share one sample of origin, sequenced in a study of shared clonotypes between healthy human individuals. Clones were read by immunoSEQ multiplex PCR, and TCRdb kept only the in-frame ones, dropping some. Here the sample spans some 500,000 clones, 90% to 96% being singletons. The sample consisted of naive CD4+ T cells sorted from blood. Stated subset: CD45RA+ positively selected. The receptors come from a young woman in good health.

V is TRBV6-1 and J is TRBJ2-7, with 8 bases matching TRBD1. Germline assignment: CDR1 MNHNS and CDR2 SASEGT. The CDR3 extends over 15 amino acids. With 2 bases clipped from V and 2 bases from J, the junction kept 5 bases outside the gene matches. The CDR3 here is CASSEMGTGTYEQYF. DNA for the CDR3: TGTGCCAGCAGTGAAATGGGGACAGGTACCTACGAGCAGTACTTC.

In its sample, this clone was seen once. The chain carries TRBV19 and TRBJ1-1; D call uncertain. Trimming removed 0 bases at V and 3 bases at J, with 14 bases between. This CDR3 has 16 amino acids. Germline lookup yields CDR1 LNHDA and CDR2 SQIVND (reference sequence). The CDR3 DNA is TGTGCCAGTAGTATAGACGGCAGGCCTGCGGACACTGAAGCTTTCTTT. Translating it yields CASSIDGRPADTEAFF.

V and J are TRBV30 and TRBJ1-4; D is unresolved. The CDR3 has 14 residues. Germline values: CDR1 GTSNPN, CDR2 SVGIG (reference sequence). V dropped 0 bases and J dropped 8 bases, with 13 bases sitting between them. The CDR3 DNA follows: TGTGCCTGGAGTGTTTCGGGAGTGGGGGAAAAACTGTTTTTT. It codes for CAWSVSGVGEKLFF.

The chain employs TRBV14 and TRBJ1-1; D is unclear. The germline V gene has CDR1 SGHDN and CDR2 FVKESK. The CDR3 is 13 residues long. V lost 4 bases and J lost 0, with 6 bases in between. In DNA, the CDR3 is TGTGCCAGCAGCCGGGGATTGAACACTGAAGCTTTCTTT. Protein sequence: CASSRGLNTEAFF.

V gene TRBV27 combines with J gene TRBJ2-7; 7 bases are shared with TRBD1. The ends lost 5 bases at V and 4 bases at J; junction bases unmatched: 14. CDR1 and CDR2 from the germline V gene are MNHEY and SMNVEV (reference sequence). The CDR3 totals 16 residues. The CDR3 coding sequence is TGTGCCAGCAGTCCCCTTGACAGGGTATATCTATACGAGCAGTACTTC. This gives the protein CASSPLDRVYLYEQYF.

V usage is TRBV10-3 and J usage is TRBJ2-7, with TRBD2 matching over 7 bases. The germline V gene has CDR1 ENHRY and CDR2 SYGVKD. The CDR3 totals 15 residues. V was pared by 4 bases and J by 5 bases, with 11 bases of the junction left unmatched. CDR3 sequence (DNA): TGTGCCATCAGTGCTAGTCCGGGAGGTGGGAACGAGCAGTACTTC. Protein: CAISASPGGGNEQYF.

The chain joins TRBV27 to TRBJ1-1; 7 bases agree with TRBD1. Trimming at V came to 4 bases and at J to 4 bases, leaving 6 bases not matched to a gene. CDR1 and CDR2 (germline): MNHEY, SMNVEV (reference sequence). This CDR3 has 14 residues. CDR3 loop: CASSSPAGGTEAFF. The CDR3 DNA is TGTGCCAGCAGTTCCCCGGCAGGGGGCACTGAAGCTTTCTTT.